This TCR beta chain appears in the sequencing data of a study of blood T cell repertoires in COVID-19. Across the whole study: PBMCs, B-cell-depleted T cells, or T cells were the source of the cDNA or gDNA that made up the material.

Repertoires were generated with immunoSEQ multiplex PCR, while TCRdb's copy carries only in-frame clones and drops some. The table lists 150,000 to 200,000 clones, 82% of them singletons. The clonotype was recovered from an older woman with acute or convalescent COVID-19. Material: peripheral blood.

CDR3 sequence reads: CASSLTSGSTYEQYF. DNA for the CDR3: TGTGCCAGCAGCCTGACTAGCGGGAGTACCTACGAGCAGTACTTC. The J gene is TRBJ2-7, the V gene TRBV7-2; 12 positions match TRBD2. This CDR3 contains 15 residues. CDR1 is SGHTA and CDR2 is FQGNSA in the germline V gene. The V gene end was trimmed by 5 bases and the J gene end by 2 bases; junction bases not matched to a gene: 4.